This record covers a single T cell receptor (beta chain). The clone's antigen remains unknown. No clone much larger than this one lies a single base away; base qualities are absent. The sample is drawn from a study of beta chain features in type 1 diabetes (dated by TCRdb to 2016 to 2019). General notes on the study: Mean age, gender distribution, total cell number and subset yield did not differ between patients and healthy donors. Regulatory and stem cell-like memory subsets were isolated from only 8 patients and about eight healthy donors, whereas naive and central memory subsets came from all 30 or so donors. Across all samples, around 100 million sorted cells were examined, and cell number per subset correlated strongly with RNA yield. In the study, TCRB repertoires of sorted circulating CD4+ T cell subsets from recently diagnosed type 1 diabetes patients were compared with those of matched healthy donors. What the study reported, not specific to this receptor: Shorter templates might be favored by PCR, yet because patient and control samples were amplified and corrected together, any such skew would affect both groups equally. Because cDNA rather than genomic DNA was sequenced, highly expressing activated cells could have been over-represented, although no difference in activation and CD3 levels was found between groups. A moderate but significant shortening of TCRB CDR3 length was observed in type 1 diabetes patients in all four CD4+ subsets. Because small numbers of individuals were included in the HLA sub-analyses, any influence of HLA type on TCRB rearrangement was left unresolved. Naive, central memory and regulatory TCRB repertoires appeared to be more similar among patients than among healthy donors. Patients with type 1 diabetes made fewer insertions and deleted more nucleotides at VDJ recombination sites, implying thymic rearrangement abnormalities.

From each donor, a single peripheral blood sample of 100 to 150 mL on average was drawn into heparinised tubes. A BD FACSAria II and a panel including CD45RO, CCR7, CD25, CD127, CD95 and CD27 were used to sort naive, central memory, regulatory and stem cell-like memory CD4+ T cells. A purity above 95% was achieved for all sorted populations. Right away, PBMCs were isolated by Lymphoprep density gradient centrifugation and were stained directly, with no culture step. So that batch effects would be minimized, each experiment stained and sorted samples in pairs, pairing one healthy donor with one patient. The germline V gene supplies CDR1 LGHNA and CDR2 YSLEER. Trimming removed 0 bases from V and 4 bases from J; the gene matches leave 10 bases unexplained. From its cysteine to its phenylalanine, the CDR3 spans 18 amino acids. Only CDR3 DNA remains: 54 bases, in frame from the first base. The entire isolated RNA was reverse transcribed using the High Capacity cDNA Reverse Transcription Kit, and thus expressed TCRB transcripts were sequenced. Deep immunoSEQ sequencing was applied to naive, central memory and regulatory T cell samples, giving an average of about 3.4 million total reads per sample. After sorted cells were lysed in RLT buffer, RNA was extracted with DNase-treated RNeasy Micro or Mini kits, with the choice depending on cell number. To prevent cross-contamination, every cell subset was processed on its own, while patient and healthy donor samples were processed together. The immunoSEQ multiplex PCR was used to amplify TCRB sequences from cDNA, yielding 87-bp fragments that span the CDR3 region. Sequencing of the amplicons was performed on the Illumina HiSeq platform. In the authors' own workflow: Synthetic template baselines were used to correct PCR bias computationally, reads within Hamming distance 2 were collapsed, and singletons that could not be merged were discarded. By aligning reads against IMGT, V, D and J genes, CDR3 length, and insertions or deletions at six rearrangement sites were assigned. Within each subset, clonotype counts were normalized to sorted cell number, after which true diversity and Gini coefficients were computed with the tcR R package. The overlap coefficient, calculated on TCRB nucleotide sequences, was used to quantify repertoire sharing. TCRdb's version of the immuneACCESS table is confined to in-frame rearrangements and falls short of the full clone set. An unresolved V gene accounts for under half of the shortfall where checked; the remainder is of unknown origin. V, J and clone size are taken as reported in that table, and D and trimming were inferred from the DNA itself. This sample gives about 340,000 clones in total; about a tenth of them show up just once. The biggest ten clones account for around 1% of the sample.

What was sequenced was central memory CD4+ T cells from blood. Recombination joined TRBV4-3 with TRBJ2-2; 8 bases in between match TRBD1. The TCR comes from a man between 25 and 39 years old with type 1 diabetes. The CDR3 protein is CASSQDLQGVFRTGELFF. The nucleotides are TGCGCCAGCAGCCAAGATCTACAGGGGGTCTTTCGCACCGGGGAGCTGTTTTTT.